Listed below are T cell receptor beta chains from one sample, sequenced in a study of cytomegalovirus exposure and HLA in healthy donors. The repertoire was sequenced with immunoSEQ multiplex PCR; TCRdb's copy has only in-frame clones and lacks some. Among fewer than 250,000 clones listed, about 83% were seen once. The material sequenced was PBMCs. The receptor set was obtained from a woman between 45 and 65 years old in good health and CMV-seropositive. Both conserved end residues are part of each CDR3. Each record gives: J gene, D gene, V gene, CDR3 length, clone size, CDR3 DNA, CDR3 protein. The D gene is left open where the match is weak. Clone size is stated in some rows and not others, as once, few, many or a class when expanded.

TRBJ2-1,.,TRBV19,16,.,TGTGCCAGTAGTACACGCGCGGGGAACTCCTACAATGAGCAGTTCTTC,CASSTRAGNSYNEQFF
TRBJ2-1,TRBD2,TRBV18,19,few,TGTGCCAGCTCACTCTACCAGGGACTAGCGGGGGACCTCAACAATGAGCAGTTCTTC,CASSLYQGLAGDLNNEQFF
TRBJ1-1,.,TRBV7-9,13,.,TGTGCCAGCAGCTCCCGCCAGGTGGCTGAAGCTTTCTTT,CASSSRQVAEAFF
TRBJ2-7,TRBD2,TRBV10-2,13,.,TGCGCCAGCAGGTCCAGCGGGGGCTACGAGCAGTACTTC,CASRSSGGYEQYF
TRBJ2-3,.,TRBV5-1,16,.,TGCGCCAGCAGCTTCGGCACTAGATCCCACACAGATACGCAGTATTTT,CASSFGTRSHTDTQYF
TRBJ1-5,TRBD1,TRBV18,17,.,TGTGCCAGCTCACCACGCCTCAGGGCAGGGGGAGATCAGCCCCAGCATTTT,CASSPRLRAGGDQPQHF
TRBJ2-3,.,TRBV7-9,15,once,TGTGCCAGCAGCCAATGGACATCAGGGGGGGATACGCAGTATTTT,CASSQWTSGGDTQYF
TRBJ1-1,TRBD1,TRBV14,14,few,TGTGCCAGCAGCCAAAATACAGGGGACACTGAAGCTTTCTTT,CASSQNTGDTEAFF
TRBJ1-6,TRBD1,TRBV7-2,15,.,TGTGCCAGCAGCTTACTGACAGGGTCGAGTTCACCCCTCCACTTT,CASSLLTGSSSPLHF
TRBJ2-7,TRBD1,TRBV7-2,15,once,TGTGCCAGCAGCTTAGCCGGGACAGGAGACTACGAGCAGTACTTC,CASSLAGTGDYEQYF
TRBJ1-3,.,TRBV19,12,.,TGTGCCAGTAGTACGGAGGGAAACACCATATATTTT,CASSTEGNTIYF
TRBJ2-3,TRBD2,TRBV4-1,15,few,TGCGCCAGCAGCCGACTAGCGGACAACACAGATACGCAGTATTTT,CASSRLADNTDTQYF
TRBJ2-3,.,TRBV7-2,15,.,TGTGCCAGCAGCCCGGGGGTGTCTAGCACAGATACGCAGTATTTT,CASSPGVSSTDTQYF
TRBJ2-7,TRBD2,TRBV7-8,15,.,TGTGCCAGCAGCCCGAATGGACTAGCGGGCAGCGAGCAGTACTTC,CASSPNGLAGSEQYF
TRBJ1-3,.,TRBV28,14,.,TGTGCCAGCAGCTACAGGGTCGCTGGAAACACCATATATTTT,CASSYRVAGNTIYF
TRBJ2-7,TRBD1,TRBV27,14,.,TGTGCCAGTCAAGGGGGACAGACCCCCTACGAGCAGTACTTC,CASQGGQTPYEQYF
TRBJ1-4,.,TRBV11-2,17,once,TGTGCCAGCAGCTTAGGGGGAGGGGGGAGTTCGTATGAAAAACTGTTTTTT,CASSLGGGGSSYEKLFF
TRBJ1-6,.,TRBV5-5,15,.,TGTGCCAGCAGCTTTCGCGCGACGGGTAATTCACCCCTCCACTTT,CASSFRATGNSPLHF
TRBJ2-3,.,TRBV19,14,.,TGTGCCAGTAAGCTACGGGGGAGCACAGATACGCAGTATTTT,CASKLRGSTDTQYF
TRBJ2-3,.,TRBV4-1,19,.,TGCGCCAGCAGCCACCACTACCGTAAGGCTGGGACTAGCACAGATACGCAGTATTTT,CASSHHYRKAGTSTDTQYF
TRBJ2-2,.,TRBV5-1,16,.,TGCGCCAGCAGCTTGGGCCTGGGGCTGGGAACCGGGGAGCTGTTTTTT,CASSLGLGLGTGELFF
TRBJ1-5,TRBD1,TRBV29-1,13,.,TGCAGCGTTGTTGACAGGGGAGTAAAGCCCCAGCATTTT,CSVVDRGVKPQHF
TRBJ1-2,TRBD1,TRBV2,14,.,TGTGCCAGCAGATGGGACAGGGAGGACTATGGCTACACCTTC,CASRWDREDYGYTF
TRBJ2-1,TRBD1,TRBV5-4,14,.,TGTGCCAGCACCCTACAGGGGGCGAGGGTTGAGCAGTTCTTC,CASTLQGARVEQFF
TRBJ2-5,TRBD2,TRBV9,16,few,TGTGCCAGCAGCGACCATCTAGCGGGGGCTGGGGAGACCCAGTACTTC,CASSDHLAGAGETQYF
TRBJ1-5,TRBD1,TRBV2,13,.,TGTGCCAGCCAGGGGGCAAGAAATCAGCCCCAGCATTTT,CASQGARNQPQHF
TRBJ1-1,.,TRBV21-1,15,few,TGTGCCAGCAGCAAACCCACAGGGCGGAACACTGAAGCTTTCTTT,CASSKPTGRNTEAFF
TRBJ2-2,TRBD2,TRBV7-9,13,.,TGTGCCAGCAGTTATAGCGGGGTCGGGGAGCTGTTTTTT,CASSYSGVGELFF
TRBJ1-6,.,TRBV27,13,.,TGTGCCAGCAGTTCGAGCTACCGTTCACCCCTCCACTTT,CASSSSYRSPLHF
TRBJ2-1,.,TRBV9,20,.,TGTGCCAGCAGCGTATATCCGCGCGTACAGGGCAAGAGCTCCTACAATGAGCAGTTCTTC,CASSVYPRVQGKSSYNEQFF
TRBJ2-3,.,TRBV7-7,14,.,TGTGCCAGCGCCGAACAGGTGGGGCCAGATACGCAGTATTTT,CASAEQVGPDTQYF
TRBJ2-3,TRBD1,TRBV28,16,.,TGTGCCAGCAGTTTGGGGACAGGGGTGAGCACAGATACGCAGTATTTT,CASSLGTGVSTDTQYF
TRBJ2-7,.,TRBV30,13,.,TGTGCCTGGAGGGACCGGGGGTCCTACGAGCAGTACTTC,CAWRDRGSYEQYF
TRBJ2-5,.,TRBV7-2,14,.,TGTGCCAGCAGCCCAATGAGGGCTCAAGAGACCCAGTACTTC,CASSPMRAQETQYF
TRBJ1-6,.,TRBV7-2,14,.,TGTGCCAGCAGCAGAGGGGGGGTTGCTTCACCCCTCCACTTT,CASSRGGVASPLHF
TRBJ1-2,.,TRBV7-8,13,.,TGTGCCAGCAGCCTCCATTTCGAGTATGGCTACACCTTC,CASSLHFEYGYTF
TRBJ2-3,.,TRBV28,16,.,TGTGCCAGCAGTTCGTCGGTGGTCCCGGGCACAGATACGCAGTATTTT,CASSSSVVPGTDTQYF
TRBJ2-1,.,TRBV5-4,13,once,TGTGCCAGCAGCCCTGGACAGCTTAATGAGCAGTTCTTC,CASSPGQLNEQFF
TRBJ2-1,TRBD1,TRBV11-2,16,few,TGTGCCAGCAGCGATGTGGGGACAGGCTCCTACAATGAGCAGTTCTTC,CASSDVGTGSYNEQFF
TRBJ1-1,TRBD1,TRBV5-4,15,.,TGTGCCAGCAGTTCAACAGGGGCCGGCTTCGCTGAAGCTTTCTTT,CASSSTGAGFAEAFF
TRBJ2-1,TRBD2,TRBV7-2,15,.,TGTGCCAGCAGCCCCGGACTAGCGGGCCTCAATGAGCAGTTCTTC,CASSPGLAGLNEQFF
TRBJ2-3,TRBD2,TRBV9,16,once,TGTGCCAGCAGCGTAGATATCGAGCGGGGGCGTTATTCGCAGTATTTT,CASSVDIERGRYSQYF
TRBJ1-2,TRBD1,TRBV18,14,.,TGTGCCAGCTCACCTGGGACAGGGGTCTATGGCTACACCTTC,CASSPGTGVYGYTF
TRBJ2-3,.,TRBV29-1,12,.,TGCAGCGTCCCCCTTGGCGGAGTTACGCAGTATTTT,CSVPLGGVTQYF
TRBJ2-2,.,TRBV7-2,14,.,TGTGCCAGCAGATCGACATGGAACACCGGGGAGCTGTTTTTT,CASRSTWNTGELFF